A selection of T cell receptor beta chains follows, all from one sample in a study of blood T cell repertoires in COVID-19. Profiling relied on immunoSEQ multiplex PCR, and the TCRdb table lists in-frame clones only, not all of them. The table has under 200,000 clones, about 85% seen once. The material sequenced was peripheral blood. The receptors were sampled from a woman at least 80 years old with acute or convalescent COVID-19. CDR3s include the opening cysteine and the closing phenylalanine or tryptophan. Fields, in order: clone size, V gene, D gene, J gene, CDR3 DNA, CDR3 protein. D genes are given only for firm matches. The size of a clone is reported for some rows only, either as once, few or many, or as a class for expanded clones.

.	TRBV27	TRBD2	TRBJ2-3	TGTGCCAGCAGTTTACTAGGACTAGCGGGAAGGACAGATACGCAGTATTTT	CASSLLGLAGRTDTQYF
.	TRBV5-8	TRBD2	TRBJ2-3	TGTGCCAGCAGGTCACTAGCGAGCACAGATACGCAGTATTTT	CASRSLASTDTQYF
.	TRBV4-3	TRBD1	TRBJ1-1	TGCGCCAGCAGCGCACAGGGGTACACTGAAGCTTTCTTT	CASSAQGYTEAFF
.	TRBV3-1/TRBV3-2	TRBD1	TRBJ2-4	TGTGCCAGCAGCCAAGGGGACAGGCTAGCCAAAAACATTCAGTACTTC	CASSQGDRLAKNIQYF
.	TRBV19	.	TRBJ2-1	TGTGCCAGTAGTATGGGAGGAAATGAGCAGTTCTTC	CASSMGGNEQFF
.	TRBV19	.	TRBJ2-7	TGTGCCAGTAGTGCATCCCCGGACAGCTACGAGCAGTACTTC	CASSASPDSYEQYF
.	TRBV6-2/TRBV6-3	.	TRBJ1-1	TGTGCCAGCAGTAGGGGATACACTGAAGCTTTCTTT	CASSRGYTEAFF
few	TRBV7-9	TRBD1	TRBJ1-4	TGTGCCAGCACCTACGGAGGACAGGGAGATGAAAAACTGTTTTTT	CASTYGGQGDEKLFF
.	TRBV27	.	TRBJ1-5	TGTGCCAGCAGTTTGAGGGAGAGCAATCAGCCCCAGCATTTT	CASSLRESNQPQHF
.	TRBV7-2	TRBD1	TRBJ1-4	TGTGCCAGCAGCCCGGACAGGGTGACTACTAATGAAAAACTGTTTTTT	CASSPDRVTTNEKLFF
.	TRBV2	TRBD2	TRBJ2-5	TGTGCCAGCAGCAAAGGACTAGAAGAGACCCAGTACTTC	CASSKGLEETQYF
.	TRBV19	.	TRBJ2-5	TGTGCCAGTAGTCCCCCCGGGGGCCAAGAGACCCAGTACTTC	CASSPPGGQETQYF
once	TRBV7-9	TRBD1	TRBJ1-2	TGTGCCAGCAGCTTAGAACAGGGGGCGCGCGGCTACACCTTC	CASSLEQGARGYTF
.	TRBV3-1/TRBV3-2	TRBD2	TRBJ2-1	TGTGCCAGCAGCCCGGGACTAGCGGGAAGAGATGAGCAGTTCTTC	CASSPGLAGRDEQFF
.	TRBV7-2	TRBD2	TRBJ2-7	TGTGCCAGCAGCACGACTCGGACTAGCTTGGGGGAGCAGTACTTC	CASSTTRTSLGEQYF
.	TRBV28	TRBD2	TRBJ2-1	TGTGCCAGCACGGGAGGTAAGCACAATGAGCAGTTCTTC	CASTGGKHNEQFF
.	TRBV19	TRBD1	TRBJ2-5	TGTGCCAGTACCCGAGATGGGGCAGGGGGCCTAGAGACCCAGTACTTC	CASTRDGAGGLETQYF
.	TRBV6-5	.	TRBJ1-2	TGTGCCAGCAGTTACGGGGGAGGCCGGGGAAGCTATGGCTACACCTTC	CASSYGGGRGSYGYTF
.	TRBV4-1	.	TRBJ1-2	TGCGCCAGCAGCCAGGGGTTGAGGCTAACAGGGCACTATGGCTACACCTTC	CASSQGLRLTGHYGYTF
.	TRBV19	TRBD1	TRBJ1-5	TGTGCCAGTAGCGTTGGACAGGCAACCAATCAGCCCCAGCATTTT	CASSVGQATNQPQHF
.	TRBV14	.	TRBJ1-1	TGTGCCAGCAGCCAAGAGGGGGGGCGGAACACTGAAGCTTTCTTT	CASSQEGGRNTEAFF
once	TRBV28	.	TRBJ2-7	TGTGCCAGCAGCCCGCCGGGGACACGGGGCTCCTACGAGCAGTACTTC	CASSPPGTRGSYEQYF
.	TRBV3-1/TRBV3-2	TRBD1	TRBJ1-2	TGTGCCAGCAGCCCGGTGGACAGGGAGGTCGGCTACACCTTC	CASSPVDREVGYTF
once	TRBV7-2	.	TRBJ2-3	TGTGCCAGCAGCCTCCAGGGGGATACGCAGTATTTT	CASSLQGDTQYF
.	TRBV18	.	TRBJ1-2	TGTGCCAGCTCACCATTACTGTTAGTCCCGGGGGGCGATGGCTACACCTTC	CASSPLLLVPGGDGYTF
.	TRBV28	.	TRBJ1-2	TGTGCCAGCAGTTCGCCTGGGACATCCTATGGCTACACCTTC	CASSSPGTSYGYTF
.	TRBV30	TRBD2	TRBJ2-5	TGTGCCTGGAGTGGTCTAGCGGGAGGGGAGACCCAGTACTTC	CAWSGLAGGETQYF
once	TRBV5-1	.	TRBJ2-3	TGCGCCAGCAGCTTGACAGGGAGCACAGATACGCAGTATTTT	CASSLTGSTDTQYF
.	TRBV28	TRBD1	TRBJ2-7	TGTGCCAGCAGTCGCCCGGGACAGGGGGCTCACGAGCAGTACTTC	CASSRPGQGAHEQYF
.	TRBV5-1	.	TRBJ2-3	TGCGCCAGTAGTACCGCGGACCGGGGGACCACAGATACGCAGTATTTT	CASSTADRGTTDTQYF
few	TRBV30	TRBD2	TRBJ2-1	TGTGCCTGGAGTCGCGGGAGCTCCTACAATGAGCAGTTCTTC	CAWSRGSSYNEQFF
.	TRBV7-2	TRBD2	TRBJ2-4	TGTGCCAGCAGCCCGCTTCTGACTAGCGGGGGCGGGGGCATTCAGTACTTC	CASSPLLTSGGGGIQYF
.	TRBV27	TRBD1	TRBJ2-7	TGTGCCAGCAGTTTATTAGCGACAGGGGATTTCTACGAGCAGTACTTC	CASSLLATGDFYEQYF
.	TRBV2	TRBD1	TRBJ1-2	TGTGCCAGCAGCCCCACAGGGGGCGCATATGGCTACACCTTC	CASSPTGGAYGYTF
.	TRBV6-5	.	TRBJ1-1	TGTGCCAGCAGTTACTCCAGTACAGGGTACACTGAAGCTTTCTTT	CASSYSSTGYTEAFF
.	TRBV19	.	TRBJ1-5	TGTGCCAGTAGTATTGGAGGGAGACAGCCCCAGCATTTT	CASSIGGRQPQHF
.	TRBV6-1	.	TRBJ2-1	TGTGCCAGCAGTTATCTACTAAATGAGCAGTTCTTC	CASSYLLNEQFF
.	TRBV12-5	TRBD2	TRBJ2-1	TGTGCTAGTGCTTTCCCCTCGGTAGCGGGAACCTACAATGAGCAGTTCTTC	CASAFPSVAGTYNEQFF
.	TRBV6-5	.	TRBJ2-7	TGTGCCAGCAGTTACTCGGGGGCTCCCTACGAGCAGTACTTC	CASSYSGAPYEQYF
once	TRBV5-1	TRBD2	TRBJ2-1	TGCGCCAGCAGCTTGTCCCGTAGCGGAGGGAGGGCCGTCTTGAATGAGCAGTTCTTC	CASSLSRSGGRAVLNEQFF
few	TRBV19	.	TRBJ2-6	TGTGCCAGTTGCGTTACCTCTGGGGCCAACGTCCTGACTTTC	CASCVTSGANVLTF
.	TRBV11-2	.	TRBJ1-5	TGTGCCAGCAGCTTAGATCGGGGTCAGCCCCAGCATTTT	CASSLDRGQPQHF
.	TRBV5-1	TRBD2	TRBJ2-7	TGCGCCAGCAGCACCCTAGCGGGAGCGCCCGGCGAGCAGTACTTC	CASSTLAGAPGEQYF
.	TRBV7-2	.	TRBJ1-2	TGTGCCAGCACCTCAGTAGCGCGTAACTATGGCTACACCTTC	CASTSVARNYGYTF
.	TRBV29-1	TRBD1	TRBJ2-1	TGCAGCGTTGTACCGGGACAGGGCTACAATGAGCAGTTCTTC	CSVVPGQGYNEQFF
few	TRBV30	TRBD1	TRBJ1-6	TGTGCCTGGAGTGTCCCGGGACAGGGGAATACACCCCTCCACTTT	CAWSVPGQGNTPLHF
.	TRBV28	TRBD1	TRBJ1-2	TGTGCCAGCACTGGACAGGGTGACGGCTACACCTTC	CASTGQGDGYTF
.	TRBV28	.	TRBJ1-1	TGTGCCAGCATGTGGGGGCAGGGCACTGAAGCTTTCTTT	CASMWGQGTEAFF
.	TRBV9	TRBD2	TRBJ2-5	TGTGCCAGCAGCGTAGATACGGGAGGGGGAGAGACCCAGTACTTC	CASSVDTGGGETQYF
once	TRBV7-2	TRBD2	TRBJ2-1	TGTGCCAGCAGCCCGCGAAGCGGGGACGGATACAATGAGCAGTTCTTC	CASSPRSGDGYNEQFF
.	TRBV2	TRBD2	TRBJ2-1	TGTGCCAGCAGCCTTAGCGCGGGGGGTATCAATGAGCAGTTCTTC	CASSLSAGGINEQFF
once	TRBV10-2	TRBD2	TRBJ2-3	TGCGCCAGCAGGGCTAGCGGGAGTGATGATACGCAGTATTTT	CASRASGSDDTQYF
.	TRBV5-1	.	TRBJ2-5	TGCGCCAGCAGCTTGGGAGGCGGGTACCAAGAGACCCAGTACTTC	CASSLGGGYQETQYF
.	TRBV2	.	TRBJ1-6	TGTGCCAGCAGAGATGACAGTGGGTATAGTCCCCTCCACTTT	CASRDDSGYSPLHF
.	TRBV7-6	.	TRBJ2-7	TGTGCCAGCAGCTTAGCTCCAGACATCTCCTACGAGCAGTACTTC	CASSLAPDISYEQYF
.	TRBV9	.	TRBJ2-3	TGTGCCAGCAGCGTATTTCTTACAGATACGCAGTATTTT	CASSVFLTDTQYF